Following are 26 T cell receptor beta chains from one sample sequenced in a study of blood T cell repertoires in COVID-19. Only in-frame clones appear in the TCRdb table, and some are missing; sequencing was by immunoSEQ multiplex PCR. Of around 150,000 clones listed, more than 60% are singletons. Sequencing was carried out using peripheral blood. Source of these receptors: a middle-aged man with acute or convalescent COVID-19.

V gene TRBV11-2 combines with J gene TRBJ2-7; D is possibly TRBD2 (5 bases). The V gene's germline CDR1 is SGHAT and CDR2 FQNNGV. V lost 8 bases and J lost 2, with 19 bases in between. This CDR3 contains 15 residues. The CDR3 region is CASSGNTAYAYEQYF. The CDR3 nucleotides are TGTGCCAGCTCGGGGAACACCGCCTATGCCTACGAGCAGTACTTC.

This rearrangement joins TRBV10-3 to TRBJ2-7; 7 bases map to TRBD2. V lost 2 bases, J lost 5 bases, and 6 bases stayed unmatched. The CDR3 runs to 14 residues. Germline CDR1 and CDR2: ENHRY and SYGVKD. CDR3 protein: CAISEGGEFNEQYF. The CDR3 coding sequence is TGTGCCATCAGTGAGGGGGGGGAGTTCAACGAGCAGTACTTC.

The V gene is TRBV19, the J gene TRBJ1-2; TRBD1 aligns across 7 bases. Looked up from germline, CDR1 is LNHDA and CDR2 is SQIVND (reference sequence). The ends lost 2 bases at V and 12 bases at J; junction bases unmatched: 9. The CDR3 consists of 13 residues. The CDR3 loop reads CASSISRQGPHTF. The CDR3 coding sequence is TGTGCCAGTAGTATATCGAGACAGGGACCACACACCTTC.

V gene TRBV5-1 combines with J gene TRBJ2-2; 8 bases agree with TRBD1. The CDR3 loop spans 18 amino acids. Unmatched junction bases numbered 11, after V lost 1 base and J lost 3 bases. Germline lookup yields CDR1 SGHRS and CDR2 YFSETQ. The CDR3 nucleotides read TGCGCCAGCAGCTTGAATGTGGTCGGGGACAGGTACACCGGGGAGCTGTTTTTT. Translated, it gives CASSLNVVGDRYTGELFF.

The chain combines TRBV19 with TRBJ1-3; D not certain. CDR3 length: 15 residues. Germline CDR1 LNHDA, CDR2 SQIVND (reference sequence). With 8 bases removed from V and 4 bases from J, the gap between germline ends came to 18 bases. The CDR3 nucleotides are TGTGCCAGTGCCCATTTCGGGGTTGAAGGAAACACCATATATTTT. Protein: CASAHFGVEGNTIYF.

This chain links TRBV2 with TRBJ1-1, with D perhaps TRBD1 (6 bases). CDR1 is SNHLY, CDR2 FYNNEI, per germline. CDR3 size: 14 residues. V gave up 6 bases and J gave up 3 bases, with 14 bases separating them. The CDR3 reads CASRKSRGDTEAFF. The CDR3 DNA reads as TGTGCCAGCAGGAAATCCAGGGGTGACACTGAAGCTTTCTTT. The full variable domain, its missing parts supplied by reference TRBV2 and TRBJ1-1, is EPEVTQTPSHQVTQMGQEVILRCVPISNHLYFYWYRQILGQKVEFLVSFYNNEISEKSEIFDDQFSVERPDGSNFTLKIRSTKLEDSAMYFCASRKSRGDTEAFFGQGTRLTVV.

The V call is TRBV4-1, the J call TRBJ2-1; D uncertain. The CDR3 consists of 16 residues. Trimming removed 2 bases at V and 0 bases at J, with 11 bases between. Germline lookup yields CDR1 MGHRA and CDR2 YSYEKL. For the CDR3, the DNA is TGCGCCAGCAGCCAACTGACCTGGAGCTCCTACAATGAGCAGTTCTTC. As protein: CASSQLTWSSYNEQFF.

The CDR3 bases are TGTGCCAGCAGTTTATTAGGCGGGGAGACCCAGTACTTC. It yields the protein CASSLLGGETQYF. The rearrangement joins TRBV27 to TRBJ2-5, with D tentatively TRBD2 (5 bases). This CDR3 comprises 13 residues. The germline V gene encodes CDR1 MNHEY and CDR2 SMNVEV (reference sequence). V was shortened by 1 base and J by 5 bases, with 8 bases between the two germline ends.

The CDR3 nucleotides are TGCGCCAGCAGCAACGGCGGGGAGCTGTTTTTT. This codes for CASSNGGELFF. The chain links TRBV5-1 to TRBJ2-2; no definite D call. CDR1 is SGHRS, CDR2 YFSETQ, per germline. CDR3 size: 11 residues. Between the trimmed V and J ends, which lost 4 bases and 7 bases, there was a span of 5 bases.

The rearrangement joins TRBV11-2 to TRBJ2-3; maybe TRBD1 (6 bases). The CDR3 totals 15 residues. The V gene lost 5 bases and the J gene lost 1 base, with 13 bases spanning the gap. Looked up from germline, CDR1 is SGHAT and CDR2 is FQNNGV. Here the CDR3 reads CASSPDRHRTDTQYF. CDR3 sequence (DNA): TGTGCCAGCAGCCCTGACAGGCACCGCACAGATACGCAGTATTTT. The full variable domain, rest sourced from reference TRBV11-2 and TRBJ2-3, is EAGVAQSPRYKIIEKRQSVAFWCNPISGHATLYWYQQILGQGPKLLIQFQNNGVVDDSQLPKDRFSAERLKGVDSTLKIQPAKLEDSAVYLCASSPDRHRTDTQYFGPGTRLTVL.

The chain uses TRBV28 and TRBJ1-2, with TRBD1 identical over 7 bases. The V gene's germline CDR1 is MDHEN and CDR2 SYDVKM. CDR3 size: 15 residues. The V segment lost 5 bases and the J segment 6 bases; nucleotides outside the gene matches: 12. The DNA of the CDR3 is TGTGCCAGCAGTGATTGGGGCAGGGGGATACATGGCTACACCTTC. This translates into CASSDWGRGIHGYTF.

The rearrangement links TRBV6-5 to TRBJ1-1; D gene unclear. The CDR3 length is 15 residues. CDR1 and CDR2 from the germline V gene are MNHEY and SVGAGI. Trimming removed 7 bases from V and 4 bases from J, with 19 bases in between. CDR3 nucleotide sequence: TGTGCCAGCACCTCATTTTCTCGGTTTGGCACTGAAGCTTTCTTT. Translating gives CASTSFSRFGTEAFF.

V gene TRBV5-1 combines with J gene TRBJ2-1; maybe TRBD1 (8 bases). Germline V lookup: CDR1 SGHRS, CDR2 YFSETQ. The CDR3 spans 15 residues. V was cut by 4 bases and J by 7 bases, with 18 bases left in between. The CDR3 protein is CASSPRTGRVNEQFF. In DNA, the CDR3 is TGCGCCAGCAGCCCCCGGACAGGGAGGGTGAATGAGCAGTTCTTC.

This CDR3 reads CASSKQPRTGGEYEQYF. In nucleotides, the CDR3 is TGCGCCAGCAGCAAGCAACCAAGGACAGGGGGCGAATACGAGCAGTACTTC. The V gene is TRBV5-1, the J gene TRBJ2-7, with 11 bases identical to TRBD1. The J segment lost 4 bases and the V segment lost 4 bases, leaving 13 bases of the junction unmatched. The CDR3 covers 17 residues. Germline assignment: CDR1 SGHRS and CDR2 YFSETQ.

V and J are TRBV28 and TRBJ1-2, with TRBD1 as a possible D gene (6 bases). The CDR3 has 11 residues. Germline CDR1 reads MDHEN; CDR2 reads SYDVKM. Trimming cost V 10 bases and J 7 bases, with 13 bases left between them. The CDR3 protein is CATQQGVGYTF. The CDR3 DNA reads TGTGCCACTCAACAGGGAGTTGGCTACACCTTC.

The V call is TRBV3-1 (or the pseudogene TRBV3-2), the J call TRBJ1-2; 9 bases match TRBD1. The CDR3 is 13 residues long. V lost 4 bases to trimming and J lost 7 bases; unmatched junction nucleotides: 4. Germline CDR1 LGHDT, CDR2 YNNKEL (reference sequence). The CDR3, as DNA: TGTGCCAGCAGCCGGGACAGGGTTGGTGGCTACACCTTC. Its translation: CASSRDRVGGYTF.

J is TRBJ1-4 and V is TRBV15, with D uncertain. Trimming took off 0 bases at V and 10 bases at J, with 9 bases between the two ends. Germline V gene lookup returns CDR1 LNHNV and CDR2 YYDKDF (reference sequence). This CDR3 region has 13 residues. The CDR3 bases are TGTGCCACCAGCAGAGATCCCCCGGGAAAACTGTTTTTT. Residues: CATSRDPPGKLFF.

V and J are TRBV19 and TRBJ2-5; 8 bases align to TRBD2. V dropped 5 bases and J dropped 5; count of bases not matched to a gene: 4. This CDR3 region has 13 residues. Germline values: CDR1 LNHDA, CDR2 SQIVND (reference sequence). CDR3: CASSVGGRETQYF. CDR3 DNA sequence: TGTGCCAGTAGTGTGGGCGGGAGGGAGACCCAGTACTTC.

This chain joins TRBV28 and TRBJ1-2; the match to TRBD1 covers 7 bases. J was trimmed by 8 bases and V by 8 bases; bases with no gene match: 11. Germline CDR1 and CDR2: MDHEN and SYDVKM. The CDR3 length is 13 residues. CDR3: CASRSRQGEGYTF. The CDR3 DNA reads TGTGCCAGCCGTTCACGCCAGGGGGAGGGCTACACCTTC.

V gene TRBV20-1 combines with J gene TRBJ1-1; 7 nucleotides align to TRBD1. The CDR3 loop spans 15 amino acids. Germline CDR1 is DFQATT and CDR2 is SNEGSKA (reference sequence). Trimming cost V 3 bases and J 5 bases; bases outside gene matches: 12. DNA for the CDR3: TGCAGTGCTAGTCTCACGGACAGGCGAGGTACTGAAGCTTTCTTT. Its protein product is CSASLTDRRGTEAFF.

This clone was detected a few times. CDR3 coding DNA: TGTGCCAGCAGACACCTAGGCTCACCCCTCCACTTT. Residues: CASRHLGSPLHF. The chain links TRBV6-5 to TRBJ1-6; the D is unclear. This CDR3 contains 12 residues. Trimming left V 6 bases short and J 10 bases short, with 10 bases between. Germline values: CDR1 MNHEY, CDR2 SVGAGI.

This chain uses TRBV6-2 or TRBV6-3 with TRBJ2-7; D may be TRBD2 (6 bases). Trimming took 0 bases from V and 7 from J, leaving 10 bases between them. From germline, CDR1 is MNHEY and CDR2 SVGEGT. The CDR3 consists of 13 residues. CDR3 loop: CASSYSFGGEQYF. CDR3 bases: TGTGCCAGCAGTTACTCATTCGGGGGAGAGCAGTACTTC.

This chain uses TRBV6-6 with TRBJ1-2, with D hard to call. Germline V gene sequence: CDR1 MNHNY, CDR2 SVGAGI (reference sequence). Between the trimmed V and J ends, which lost 6 bases and 8 bases, there was a span of 16 bases. The CDR3 runs 13 residues. In DNA form, the CDR3 reads TGTGCCAGCAGCCCCGCCAGCTTGAGGGGCTACACCTTC. It is translated as CASSPASLRGYTF.

The chain employs TRBV27 and TRBJ2-7; D is possibly TRBD2 (5 bases). In germline, CDR1 is MNHEY, CDR2 SMNVEV (reference sequence). V was shortened by 2 bases and J by 3 bases, with 8 bases between the two germline ends. The CDR3 covers 13 residues. CDR3 DNA: TGTGCCAGCAGTTTACGGGGAGTCTACGAGCAGTACTTC. Protein product: CASSLRGVYEQYF.

This clone was recorded only once. The chain employs TRBV19 and TRBJ2-2, with a tentative D call TRBD1 (6 bases). V was pared by 4 bases and J by 2 bases, with 11 bases between. This CDR3 has 15 residues. Germline V gene data show CDR1 as LNHDA and CDR2 as SQIVND (reference sequence). CDR3 residues: CASSNPGQNTGELFF. The CDR3 DNA reads as TGTGCCAGTAGTAATCCGGGACAAAACACCGGGGAGCTGTTTTTT.

The chain couples TRBV2 to TRBJ1-1; D is undetermined. The CDR3 length is 12 residues. Germline V gene lookup returns CDR1 SNHLY and CDR2 FYNNEI. Trimming removed 6 bases at V and 5 bases at J, with 10 bases between. The CDR3 coding sequence is TGTGCCAGCAGAGGCACGGGGACTGAAGCTTTCTTT. Translating it yields CASRGTGTEAFF.